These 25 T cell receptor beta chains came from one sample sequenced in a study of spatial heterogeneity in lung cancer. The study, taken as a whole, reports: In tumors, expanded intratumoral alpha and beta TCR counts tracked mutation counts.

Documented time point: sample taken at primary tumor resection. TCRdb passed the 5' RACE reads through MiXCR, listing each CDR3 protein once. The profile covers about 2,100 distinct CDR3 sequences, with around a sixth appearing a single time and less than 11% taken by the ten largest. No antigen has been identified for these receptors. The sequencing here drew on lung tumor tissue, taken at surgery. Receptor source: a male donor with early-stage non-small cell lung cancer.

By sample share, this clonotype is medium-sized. The CDR3 protein is CSVEGAGQGAYEQYF. The CDR3 bases are TGCAGCGTTGAAGGCGCGGGACAGGGGGCCTACGAGCAGTACTTC. The chain couples TRBV29-1 to TRBJ2-7; 11 bases are a match to TRBD1. V dropped 1 base and J dropped 2; count of bases not matched to a gene: 4. The CDR3 is 15 residues long. CDR1 is SQVTM and CDR2 is ANQGSEA in the germline V gene.

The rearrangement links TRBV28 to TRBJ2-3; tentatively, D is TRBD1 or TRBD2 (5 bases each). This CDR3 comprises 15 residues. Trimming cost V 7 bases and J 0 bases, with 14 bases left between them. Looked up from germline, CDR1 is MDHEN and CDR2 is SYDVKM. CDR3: CASTYRDRSTDTQYF. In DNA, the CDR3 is TGTGCCAGCACCTACCGGGACCGTAGCACAGATACGCAGTATTTT.

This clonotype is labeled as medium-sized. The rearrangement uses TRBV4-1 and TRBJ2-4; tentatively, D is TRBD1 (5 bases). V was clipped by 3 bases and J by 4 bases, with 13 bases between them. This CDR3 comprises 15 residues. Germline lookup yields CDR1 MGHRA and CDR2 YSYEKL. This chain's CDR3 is CASSHYFDSKNIQYF. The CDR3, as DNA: TGCGCCAGCAGCCACTACTTCGACAGTAAAAACATTCAGTACTTC.

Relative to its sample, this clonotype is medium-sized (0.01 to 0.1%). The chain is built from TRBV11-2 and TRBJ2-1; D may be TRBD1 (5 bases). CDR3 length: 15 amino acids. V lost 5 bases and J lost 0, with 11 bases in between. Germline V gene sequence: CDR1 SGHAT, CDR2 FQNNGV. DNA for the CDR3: TGTGCCAGCAGCCCTACAGGCGGCTCCTACAATGAGCAGTTCTTC. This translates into CASSPTGGSYNEQFF.

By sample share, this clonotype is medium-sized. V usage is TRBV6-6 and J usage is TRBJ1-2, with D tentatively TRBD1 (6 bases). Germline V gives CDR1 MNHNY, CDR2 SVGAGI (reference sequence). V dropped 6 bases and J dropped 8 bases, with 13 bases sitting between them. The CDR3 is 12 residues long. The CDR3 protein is CASSNRVRGYTF. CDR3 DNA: TGTGCCAGCAGCAACAGGGTTAGAGGCTACACCTTC.

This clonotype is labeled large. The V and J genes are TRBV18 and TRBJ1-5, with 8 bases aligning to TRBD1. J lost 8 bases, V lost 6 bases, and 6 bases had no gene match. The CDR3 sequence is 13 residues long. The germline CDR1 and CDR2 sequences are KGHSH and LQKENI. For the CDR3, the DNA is TGTGCCAGCTCGGTGACAGGGGCAGAGCCCCAGCATTTT. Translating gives CASSVTGAEPQHF.

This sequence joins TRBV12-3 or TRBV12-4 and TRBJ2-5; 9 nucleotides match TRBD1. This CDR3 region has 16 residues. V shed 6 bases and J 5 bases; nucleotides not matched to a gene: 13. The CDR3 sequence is CASRAPRGQGVETQYF. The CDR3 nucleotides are TGTGCCAGCAGGGCCCCCCGGGGACAGGGTGTGGAGACCCAGTACTTC.

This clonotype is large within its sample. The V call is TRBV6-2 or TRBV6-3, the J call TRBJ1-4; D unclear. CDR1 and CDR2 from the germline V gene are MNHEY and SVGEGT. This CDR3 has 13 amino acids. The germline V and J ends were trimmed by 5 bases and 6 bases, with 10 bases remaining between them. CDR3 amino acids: CASSRFYDEKLFF. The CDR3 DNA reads TGTGCCAGCAGTCGATTTTACGATGAAAAACTGTTTTTT.

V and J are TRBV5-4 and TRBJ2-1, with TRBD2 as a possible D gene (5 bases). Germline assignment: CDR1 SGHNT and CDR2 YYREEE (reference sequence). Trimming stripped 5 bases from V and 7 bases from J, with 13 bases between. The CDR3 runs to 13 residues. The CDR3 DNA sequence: TGTGCCAGCAGTCCCGGACTGAAAAATGAGCAGTTCTTC. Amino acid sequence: CASSPGLKNEQFF.

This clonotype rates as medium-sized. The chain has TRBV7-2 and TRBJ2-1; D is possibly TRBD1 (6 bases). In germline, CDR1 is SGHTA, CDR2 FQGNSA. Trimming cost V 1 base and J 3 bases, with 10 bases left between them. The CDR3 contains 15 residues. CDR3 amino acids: CASSLEGTNYNEQFF. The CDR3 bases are TGTGCCAGCAGCTTAGAGGGGACAAACTACAATGAGCAGTTCTTC.

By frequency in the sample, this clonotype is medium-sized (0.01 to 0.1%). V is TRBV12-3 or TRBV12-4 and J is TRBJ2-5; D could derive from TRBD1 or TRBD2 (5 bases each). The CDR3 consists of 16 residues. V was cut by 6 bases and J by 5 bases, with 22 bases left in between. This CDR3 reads CASSPFKSLEGETQYF. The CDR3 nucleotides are TGTGCCAGCAGCCCCTTTAAGAGCCTAGAGGGGGAGACCCAGTACTTC.

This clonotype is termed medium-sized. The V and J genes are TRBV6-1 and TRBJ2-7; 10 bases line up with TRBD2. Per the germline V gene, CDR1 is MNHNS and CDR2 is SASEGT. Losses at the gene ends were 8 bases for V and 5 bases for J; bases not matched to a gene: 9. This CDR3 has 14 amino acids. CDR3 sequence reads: CASLLAGDYHEQYF. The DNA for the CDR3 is TGTGCCAGCCTGCTAGCGGGAGATTACCACGAGCAGTACTTC.

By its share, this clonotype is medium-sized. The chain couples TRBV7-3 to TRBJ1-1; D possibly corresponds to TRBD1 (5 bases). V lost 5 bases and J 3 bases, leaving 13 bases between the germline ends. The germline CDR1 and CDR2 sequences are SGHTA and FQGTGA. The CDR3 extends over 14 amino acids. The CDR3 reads CASSSSGPYTEAFF. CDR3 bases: TGTGCCAGCAGCAGCTCGGGACCGTACACTGAAGCTTTCTTT.

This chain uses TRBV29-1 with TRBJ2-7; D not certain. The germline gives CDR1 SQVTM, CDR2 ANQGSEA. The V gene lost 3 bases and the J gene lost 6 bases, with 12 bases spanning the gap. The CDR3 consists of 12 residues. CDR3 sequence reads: CSVDVGLGEQYF. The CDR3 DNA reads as TGCAGCGTTGACGTTGGGCTAGGCGAGCAGTACTTC.

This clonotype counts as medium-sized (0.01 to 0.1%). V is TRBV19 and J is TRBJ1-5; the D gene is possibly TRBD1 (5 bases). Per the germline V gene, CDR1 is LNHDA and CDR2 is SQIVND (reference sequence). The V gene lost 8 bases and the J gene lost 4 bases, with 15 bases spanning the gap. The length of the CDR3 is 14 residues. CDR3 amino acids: CASRVRVGNQPQHF. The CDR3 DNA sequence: TGTGCCAGTCGGGTCAGGGTCGGGAATCAGCCCCAGCATTTT.

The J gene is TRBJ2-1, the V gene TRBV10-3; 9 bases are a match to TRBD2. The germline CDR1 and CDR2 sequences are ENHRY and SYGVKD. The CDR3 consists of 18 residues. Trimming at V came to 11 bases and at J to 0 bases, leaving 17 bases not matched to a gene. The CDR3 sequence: CASSGAGGLTPSYNEQFF. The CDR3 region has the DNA TGTGCCTCCTCTGGGGCGGGAGGGTTGACCCCCTCCTACAATGAGCAGTTCTTC.

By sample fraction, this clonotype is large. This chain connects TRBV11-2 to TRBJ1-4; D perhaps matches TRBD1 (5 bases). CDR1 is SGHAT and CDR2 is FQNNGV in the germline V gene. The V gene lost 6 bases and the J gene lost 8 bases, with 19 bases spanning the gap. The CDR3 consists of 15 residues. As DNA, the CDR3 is TGTGCCAGCAGAAGAGGCGGGCAGGGCAACGAAAAACTGTTTTTT. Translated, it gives CASRRGGQGNEKLFF.

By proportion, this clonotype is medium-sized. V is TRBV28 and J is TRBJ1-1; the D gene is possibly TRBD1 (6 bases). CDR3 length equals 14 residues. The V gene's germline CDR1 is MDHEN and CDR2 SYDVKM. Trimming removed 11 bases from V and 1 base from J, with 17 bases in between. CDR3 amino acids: CAGKGGGRNTEAFF. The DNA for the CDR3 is TGTGCCGGAAAGGGGGGCGGCAGGAACACTGAAGCTTTCTTT.

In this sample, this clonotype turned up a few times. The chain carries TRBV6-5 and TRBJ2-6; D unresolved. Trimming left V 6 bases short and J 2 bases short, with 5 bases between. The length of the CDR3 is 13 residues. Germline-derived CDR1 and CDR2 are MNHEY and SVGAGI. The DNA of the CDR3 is TGTGCCAGCAGGGGAACTGGGGCCAACGTCCTGACTTTC. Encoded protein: CASRGTGANVLTF.

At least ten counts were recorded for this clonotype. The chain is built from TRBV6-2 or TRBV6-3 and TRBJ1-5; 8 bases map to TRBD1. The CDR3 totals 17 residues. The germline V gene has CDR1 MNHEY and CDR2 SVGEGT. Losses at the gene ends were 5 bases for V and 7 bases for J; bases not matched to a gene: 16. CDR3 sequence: CASSEPYRGMRNQPQHF. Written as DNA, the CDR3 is TGTGCCAGCAGTGAACCCTACAGGGGGATGAGGAACCAGCCCCAGCATTTT.

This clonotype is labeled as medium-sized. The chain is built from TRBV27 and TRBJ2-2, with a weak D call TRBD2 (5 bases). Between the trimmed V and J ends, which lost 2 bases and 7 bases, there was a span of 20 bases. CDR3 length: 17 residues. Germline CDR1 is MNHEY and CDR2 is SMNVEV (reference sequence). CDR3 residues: CASSLRPPSGSSGELFF. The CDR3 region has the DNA TGTGCCAGCAGTTTACGCCCCCCATCGGGATCCAGCGGGGAGCTGTTTTTT.

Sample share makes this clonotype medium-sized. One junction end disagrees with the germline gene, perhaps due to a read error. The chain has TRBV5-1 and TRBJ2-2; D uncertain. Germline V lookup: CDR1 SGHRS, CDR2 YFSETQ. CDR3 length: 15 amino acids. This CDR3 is CASSLGGANTRELFF. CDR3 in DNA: TGCGCCAGCAGCTTGGGCGGTGCGAACACCCGGGAGCTGTTTTTT.

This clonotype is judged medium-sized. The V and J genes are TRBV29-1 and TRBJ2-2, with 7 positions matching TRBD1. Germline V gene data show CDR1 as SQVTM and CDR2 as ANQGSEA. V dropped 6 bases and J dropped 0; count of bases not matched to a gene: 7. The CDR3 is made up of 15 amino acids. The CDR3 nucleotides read TGCAGCGTCTTCAACAGGGGCTCGAACACCGGGGAGCTGTTTTTT. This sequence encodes CSVFNRGSNTGELFF.

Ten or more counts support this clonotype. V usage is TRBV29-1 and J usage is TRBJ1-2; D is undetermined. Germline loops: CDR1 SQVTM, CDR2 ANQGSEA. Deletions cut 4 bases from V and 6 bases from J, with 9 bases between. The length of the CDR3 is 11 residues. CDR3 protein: CSVGGSNGYTF. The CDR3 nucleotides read TGCAGCGTTGGAGGGTCTAATGGCTACACCTTC.

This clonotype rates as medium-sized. CDR3 residues: CASSTTGVPGEQYF. The CDR3, as DNA: TGTGCCAGCAGCACTACGGGAGTCCCTGGCGAGCAGTACTTC. The chain couples TRBV7-2 to TRBJ2-7, with D possibly matching TRBD2 (6 bases). Germline V gene sequence: CDR1 SGHTA, CDR2 FQGNSA. Trimming took 5 bases from V and 6 from J, leaving 17 bases between them. The CDR3 is made up of 14 amino acids.